What follows are 14 T cell receptor beta chains derived from one specimen sequenced in a study of neurological immune-mediated disorders. TCRdb ran MiXCR on the 5' RACE reads and lists one entry per CDR3 protein. The sample lists over 40,000 distinct CDR3 sequences, 6% to 7% occurring once. The sequenced sample consisted of CD4+ T cells from blood. Receptors were obtained from a woman between 35 and 50 years old in good health.

This clonotype has ten or more counts. The chain is built from TRBV28 and TRBJ2-1; 7 nucleotides line up with TRBD1. This CDR3 spans 15 amino acids. V was pared by 6 bases and J by 8 bases, with 13 bases of the junction left unmatched. Germline V gene lookup returns CDR1 MDHEN and CDR2 SYDVKM. This CDR3 is CASSPGQVGSYEQFF. The CDR3 bases are TGTGCCAGCAGCCCCGGACAGGTGGGGTCGTATGAGCAGTTCTTC.

This clonotype was picked up many times. V and J are TRBV12-3 or TRBV12-4 and TRBJ2-7; D is ambiguous. The ends were cut back, 5 bases at V and 0 bases at J, with 8 bases in the middle. The CDR3 loop spans 13 amino acids. The CDR3 sequence is CASSRISSYEQYF. Here the CDR3 DNA reads TGTGCCAGCAGTAGAATCAGCTCCTACGAGCAGTACTTC.

This clonotype was observed many times. The chain has TRBV27 and TRBJ2-7; D is possibly TRBD1 or TRBD2 (5 bases each). This CDR3 is built from 16 residues. CDR1 and CDR2 from the germline V gene are MNHEY and SMNVEV (reference sequence). Trimming cost V 6 bases and J 5 bases, with 23 bases left between them. DNA of the CDR3: TGTGCCAGCAGACCACGTTGGGGGAGTGTGGGAAACGAGCAGTACTTC. This gives the protein CASRPRWGSVGNEQYF.

At least ten counts were recorded for this clonotype. V usage is TRBV20-1 and J usage is TRBJ1-6, with D tentatively TRBD1 (5 bases). This CDR3 has 14 amino acids. Germline-derived CDR1 and CDR2 are DFQATT and SNEGSKA (reference sequence). V was clipped by 5 bases and J by 9 bases, with 17 bases between them. CDR3 protein: CSAQTEPLSSPLHF. The CDR3 bases are TGCAGTGCTCAGACAGAGCCCCTTAGTTCACCCCTCCACTTT.

The table lists this clonotype with many counts. V gene TRBV5-1 combines with J gene TRBJ2-3; D call uncertain. Between the trimmed V and J ends, which lost 4 bases and 6 bases, there was a span of 12 bases. From germline, CDR1 is SGHRS and CDR2 YFSETQ. This CDR3 is 13 amino acids long. CDR3 sequence reads: CASSLGFGDTQYF. In nucleotides, the CDR3 is TGCGCCAGCAGCCTGGGGTTCGGGGATACGCAGTATTTT.

In its sample, this clonotype was seen many times. The V call is TRBV7-3, the J call TRBJ1-5, with 10 bases that match TRBD1. The CDR3 is made up of 15 amino acids. Germline V gene lookup returns CDR1 SGHTA and CDR2 FQGTGA. Trimming cost V 5 bases and J 5 bases; bases outside gene matches: 6. The DNA for the CDR3 is TGTGCCAGCAGCGCCCGGACAGGGGGGTATCAGCCCCAGCATTTT. This gives the protein CASSARTGGYQPQHF. The variable domain in full, completed from reference TRBV7-3 and TRBJ1-5, reads GAGVSQTPSNKVTEKGKYVELRCDPISGHTALYWYRQSLGQGPEFLIYFQGTGAADDSGLPNDRFFAVRPEGSVSTLKIQRTERGDSAVYLCASSARTGGYQPQHFGDGTRLSIL.

This clonotype was counted at least ten times. The chain uses TRBV20-1 and TRBJ2-3; 14 positions agree with TRBD2. The CDR3 consists of 14 residues. Germline assignment: CDR1 DFQATT and CDR2 SNEGSKA (reference sequence). The V gene end was trimmed by 6 bases and the J gene end by 5 bases; junction bases not matched to a gene: 4. DNA of the CDR3: TGCAGTGCCAGGACTAGCGGGAGGAGAGATACGCAGTATTTT. This sequence encodes CSARTSGRRDTQYF.

This clonotype has at least ten counts. V usage is TRBV20-1 and J usage is TRBJ1-1; no reliable D call. V was trimmed by 3 bases and J by 0 bases, leaving 14 bases between them. This CDR3 comprises 15 residues. The germline V gene encodes CDR1 DFQATT and CDR2 SNEGSKA (reference sequence). In DNA, the CDR3 is TGCAGTGCTAGTCCACCCGGGCGGATGAACACTGAAGCTTTCTTT. As protein: CSASPPGRMNTEAFF.

This clonotype was picked up many times. The chain carries TRBV10-3 and TRBJ2-1, with a weak D call TRBD2 (6 bases). This CDR3 spans 15 amino acids. Trimming stripped 5 bases from V and 6 bases from J, with 17 bases between. Germline V gene lookup returns CDR1 ENHRY and CDR2 SYGVKD. The CDR3 nucleotides read TGTGCCATCAGTCCTGGGACGGGGGACTCCAATGAGCAGTTCTTC. Residues: CAISPGTGDSNEQFF.

This clonotype was observed at least ten times. The rearrangement uses TRBV2 and TRBJ2-5, with TRBD1 identical over 10 bases. Germline loops: CDR1 SNHLY, CDR2 FYNNEI. The CDR3 loop spans 16 amino acids. The trim removed 6 bases at V and 3 bases at J, leaving 10 bases unmatched. The CDR3 nucleotides read TGTGCCAGCAGGAAACCGGGACAGGGGAGGGAAGAGACCCAGTACTTC. Translation gives CASRKPGQGREETQYF.

This clonotype was seen repeatedly, ten times or more. The chain carries TRBV7-2 and TRBJ1-1; D might be TRBD1 (6 bases). The CDR3 runs to 15 residues. Trimming took off 6 bases at V and 0 bases at J, with 14 bases between the two ends. Germline CDR1 reads SGHTA; CDR2 reads FQGNSA. The CDR3 loop reads CASRNPGQMNTEAFF. The CDR3 DNA reads as TGTGCCAGCAGGAACCCTGGACAGATGAACACTGAAGCTTTCTTT.

In its sample, this clonotype was seen many times. The genes are TRBV29-1 and TRBJ2-3; D is ambiguous. The CDR3 loop spans 13 amino acids. Per germline, CDR1 SQVTM and CDR2 ANQGSEA. V lost 7 bases, J lost 5 bases, and 16 bases lay in between. CDR3 sequence: CSGWTVSLDTQYF. CDR3 in DNA: TGCAGCGGGTGGACCGTTAGCCTAGATACGCAGTATTTT.

This clonotype occurred many times. The genes are TRBV20-1 and TRBJ1-4; D may be TRBD1 (6 bases). This CDR3 spans 14 amino acids. The ends were cut back, 0 bases at V and 6 bases at J, with 11 bases in the middle. Germline-derived CDR1 and CDR2 are DFQATT and SNEGSKA (reference sequence). The CDR3 DNA sequence: TGCAGTGCTAGAGACTGGGGGCTCGATGAAAAACTGTTTTTT. Encoded protein: CSARDWGLDEKLFF.

This clonotype was observed at least ten times. This chain links TRBV7-6 with TRBJ2-2; 10 bases are a match to TRBD2. V was clipped by 6 bases and J by 0 bases; unmatched bases: 4. CDR1 is SGHVS and CDR2 is FNYEAQ in the germline V gene. The CDR3 spans 16 residues. Here the CDR3 reads CASRLTSGSNTGELFF. DNA of the CDR3: TGTGCCAGCAGGTTGACTAGCGGGTCGAACACCGGGGAGCTGTTTTTT. Full variable domain (rest looked up from reference TRBV7-6 and TRBJ2-2): GAGVSQSPRYKVTKRGQDVALRCDPISGHVSLYWYRQALGQGPEFLTYFNYEAQQDKSGLPNDRFSAERPEGSISTLTIQRTEQRDSAMYRCASRLTSGSNTGELFFGEGSRLTVL.